The rows below give T cell receptor beta chains drawn from one sample of a study of cytomegalovirus exposure and HLA in healthy donors. Sequencing was performed with immunoSEQ multiplex PCR; in TCRdb, only in-frame clones are kept and a portion is missing. This table has about 160,000 clones, approximately 85% appearing once. The sequencing sample was made of PBMCs. Receptors were obtained from a girl aged 2-10 years in good health and CMV-seropositive. CDR3s leave out the opening cysteine and the closing phenylalanine or tryptophan. The order of the fields is V gene, CDR3 protein.

TRBV20-1,SAINYEQY
TRBV30,AWSVLYNEQF
TRBV29-1,SVLGTASYEQY
TRBV27,ASSWGGTTEAF
TRBV10-1,ASSETRTSNEQF
TRBV28,ASSLTRGGGYTEAF
TRBV19,ASSITRGYEQY
TRBV9,ASSVTGGANTGELF
TRBV18,ASSPPGTSGSNEQF
TRBV29-1,SVERNTGELF
TRBV2,ASNGEGNQPQH
TRBV6-1,ASSVDRGYGYT
TRBV7-2,ASSDRWSRETQY
TRBV27,ASSFDTTYEQY
TRBV28,ASSHRGRGETQY
TRBV5-1,ASSGGGYDNEQF
TRBV5-1,ASSPTGNSNQPQH
TRBV5-1,ASSARQGMNTEAF
TRBV7-3,ASSLTSYRANTGELF
TRBV2,ASSVTGGSGGYT
TRBV29-1,SVAGFSGRNTGELF
TRBV29-1,SVSRESTEAF
TRBV7-2,ASSFGQGARTQY
TRBV2,ASSRGLAEQETQY
TRBV6-5,ASSLQGDTQY
TRBV7-3,ASSLGRGPSEAF
TRBV15,ATSREGRIAGWVPNYGYT
TRBV18,ASSPRQGGENTEAF
TRBV4-1,ASSQDRLADNNEQF
TRBV30,AWTALAGVQETQY
TRBV15,ATSRARDGYT
TRBV9,ASTSGTTEETQY
TRBV6-5,ASSYETSGGYEQF
TRBV4-1,ASSQTSNEQF
TRBV5-1,ASSLYTGFRETQY
TRBV7-2,ASSLGPGLAYEQY
TRBV5-1,ASSARQGRGTEAF
TRBV2,ASSDRGLGYT
TRBV21-1,ASSRPRTTYEQY
TRBV29-1,SVTSGSYEQY
TRBV2,ASRVQGFSNQPQH
TRBV7-8,ASSLDGSGPYNEQF
TRBV30,AWRELGRGSYNEQF
TRBV4-1,ASSEASTVLGSRNQPQH
TRBV6-6,ASSYVKAGGNGYT
TRBV4-1,ASSQDGAGMYTGELF